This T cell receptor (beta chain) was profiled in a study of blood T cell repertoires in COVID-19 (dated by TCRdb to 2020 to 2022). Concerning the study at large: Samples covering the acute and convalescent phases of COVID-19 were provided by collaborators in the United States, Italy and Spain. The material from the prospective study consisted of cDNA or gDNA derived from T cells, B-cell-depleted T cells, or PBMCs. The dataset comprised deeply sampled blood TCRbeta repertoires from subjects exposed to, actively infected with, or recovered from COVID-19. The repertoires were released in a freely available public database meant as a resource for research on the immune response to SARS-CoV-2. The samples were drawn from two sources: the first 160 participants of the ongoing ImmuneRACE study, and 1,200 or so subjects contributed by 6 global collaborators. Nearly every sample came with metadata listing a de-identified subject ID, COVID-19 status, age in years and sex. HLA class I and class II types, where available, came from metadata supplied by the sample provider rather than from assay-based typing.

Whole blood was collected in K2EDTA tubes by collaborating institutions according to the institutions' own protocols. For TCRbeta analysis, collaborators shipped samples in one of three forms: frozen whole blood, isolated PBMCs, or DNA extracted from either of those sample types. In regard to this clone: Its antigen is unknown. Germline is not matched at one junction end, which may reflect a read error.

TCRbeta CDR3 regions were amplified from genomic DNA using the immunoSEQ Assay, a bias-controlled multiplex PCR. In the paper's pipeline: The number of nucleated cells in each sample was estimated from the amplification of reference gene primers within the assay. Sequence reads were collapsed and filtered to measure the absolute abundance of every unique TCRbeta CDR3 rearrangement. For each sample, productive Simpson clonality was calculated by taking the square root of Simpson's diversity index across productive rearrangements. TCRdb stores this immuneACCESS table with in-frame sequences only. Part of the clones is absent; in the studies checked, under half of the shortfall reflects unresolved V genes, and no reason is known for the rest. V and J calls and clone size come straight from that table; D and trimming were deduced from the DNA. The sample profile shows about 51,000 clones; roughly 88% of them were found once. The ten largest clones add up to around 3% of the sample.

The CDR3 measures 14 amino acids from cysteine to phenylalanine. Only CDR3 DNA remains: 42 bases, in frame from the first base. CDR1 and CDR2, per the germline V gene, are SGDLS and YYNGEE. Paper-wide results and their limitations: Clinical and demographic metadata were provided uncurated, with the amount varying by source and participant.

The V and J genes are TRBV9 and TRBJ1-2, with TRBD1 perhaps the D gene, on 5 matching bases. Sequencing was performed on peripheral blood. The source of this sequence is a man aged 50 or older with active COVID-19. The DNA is TGTGCCCGCAGCGGCCGGGGGGGGGTTGATGGCTACACCTTC. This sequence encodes CARSGRGGVDGYTF.